These 28 T cell receptor beta chains were all obtained from the same sample, sequenced in a study of blood T cell repertoires in COVID-19. Libraries were prepared by immunoSEQ multiplex PCR; TCRdb keeps only in-frame clonotypes and omits some of them. The data hold about 180,000 clones, with about 90% observed a single time. Sequences were obtained from peripheral blood. The receptor set was obtained from a man between 65 and 85 years old with active or convalescent COVID-19.

J is TRBJ2-3 and V is TRBV6-2 or TRBV6-3; 9 bases are a match to TRBD1. The CDR3 length is 16 residues. V shed 0 bases and J 3 bases; nucleotides not matched to a gene: 4. CDR1 is MNHEY, CDR2 SVGEGT, per germline. CDR3 residues: CASSYSLGQGTDTQYF. The CDR3 DNA follows: TGTGCCAGCAGTTACTCTCTTGGACAGGGGACAGATACGCAGTATTTT.

The chain is built from TRBV7-9 and TRBJ2-3; TRBD2 agrees at 9 bases. Looked up from germline, CDR1 is SEHNR and CDR2 is FQNEAQ (reference sequence). With 8 bases clipped from V and 4 bases from J, the junction kept 10 bases outside the gene matches. The length of the CDR3 is 15 residues. The CDR3 DNA follows: TGTGCCAGCCGGCGGCGGGAGGGCCGGGCAGATACGCAGTATTTT. Its protein product is CASRRREGRADTQYF.

The chain carries TRBV7-6 and TRBJ1-4; no clear D. The CDR3 extends over 15 amino acids. V was trimmed by 6 bases and J by 5 bases, leaving 16 bases between them. Germline V lookup: CDR1 SGHVS, CDR2 FNYEAQ. In nucleotides, the CDR3 is TGTGCCAGCAGTCCCGAAGGAGTCGGAAATGAAAAACTGTTTTTT. Translation: CASSPEGVGNEKLFF.

V gene TRBV4-3 combines with J gene TRBJ2-5, with a weak D call TRBD2 (6 bases). The CDR3 runs to 15 residues. The V end lost 6 bases, the J end lost 5 bases, and 19 bases lay between the germline ends. The germline V gene has CDR1 LGHNA and CDR2 YSLEER. The CDR3 bases are TGCGCCAGCAGTCCCCGTGTGGGAGGAGCGGAGACCCAGTACTTC. Protein: CASSPRVGGAETQYF.

Only one count was recorded for this clone. J is TRBJ2-7 and V is TRBV7-2; D remains unclear. The CDR3 covers 14 residues. The germline gives CDR1 SGHTA, CDR2 FQGNSA. The V end was cut by 0 bases, the J end by 0 bases, with 6 bases between. In nucleotides, the CDR3 is TGTGCCAGCAGCTTAGCCTATAGCTCCTACGAGCAGTACTTC. This codes for CASSLAYSSYEQYF.

In its sample, this clone was seen once. V gene TRBV6-2 or TRBV6-3 combines with J gene TRBJ2-1, with 10 positions matching TRBD2. The V gene end was trimmed by 4 bases and the J gene end by 0 bases; junction bases not matched to a gene: 12. The CDR3 sequence is 19 residues long. Germline assignment: CDR1 MNHEY and CDR2 SVGEGT. The CDR3 DNA sequence: TGTGCCAGCAGTTCCCTACCCGGACTAGCGGTTAGCTCCTACAATGAGCAGTTCTTC. It translates to CASSSLPGLAVSSYNEQFF.

This chain joins TRBV18 and TRBJ1-2; D unresolved. The length of the CDR3 is 13 residues. Germline V gives CDR1 KGHSH, CDR2 LQKENI. With 0 bases removed from V and 4 bases from J, the gap between germline ends came to 6 bases. The CDR3 spells CASSPPNGYGYTF. In DNA form, the CDR3 reads TGTGCCAGCTCACCACCGAACGGCTATGGCTACACCTTC. The complete variable domain, with remaining parts taken from reference TRBV18 and TRBJ1-2, reads NAGVMQNPRHLVRRRGQEARLRCSPMKGHSHVYWYRQLPEEGLKFMVYLQKENIIDESGMPKERFSAEFPKEGPSILRIQQVVRGDSAAYFCASSPPNGYGYTFGSGTRLTVV.

The V call is TRBV6-1, the J call TRBJ1-1; the D gene is possibly TRBD1 (6 bases). Germline-derived CDR1 and CDR2 are MNHNS and SASEGT. V was trimmed by 2 bases and J by 11 bases, leaving 12 bases between them. The CDR3 has 12 amino acids. The CDR3 DNA reads TGTGCCAGCAGTGAAAGGGGGATATCGGCTTTCTTT. Residues: CASSERGISAFF.

The chain uses TRBV4-3 and TRBJ1-2; tentative D call: TRBD1 (6 bases). CDR3 length equals 14 residues. V lost 0 bases and J 8 bases, leaving 13 bases between the germline ends. Germline V CDR1 and CDR2: LGHNA, YSLEER. The CDR3 coding sequence is TGCGCCAGCAGCCAAGATCCCAGGACAGACGGCTACACCTTC. It encodes CASSQDPRTDGYTF.

The chain combines TRBV6-5 with TRBJ1-5; D gene ambiguous. Trimming left V 4 bases short and J 9 bases short, with 13 bases between. This CDR3 spans 13 amino acids. The germline V gene encodes CDR1 MNHEY and CDR2 SVGAGI. CDR3 region: CASSSRFARPQHF. In nucleotides, the CDR3 is TGTGCCAGCAGTTCCCGTTTCGCGCGGCCCCAGCATTTT.

The chain employs TRBV4-3 and TRBJ2-7, with a weak D call TRBD1 (7 bases). This CDR3 is built from 16 residues. Trimming stripped 0 bases from V and 0 bases from J, with 12 bases between. Germline loops: CDR1 LGHNA, CDR2 YSLEER. CDR3 bases: TGCGCCAGCAGCCAAGATCGGAGGGACAGCTCCTACGAGCAGTACTTC. Translating gives CASSQDRRDSSYEQYF.

The chain has TRBV4-3 and TRBJ1-1; D remains ambiguous. Germline V CDR1 and CDR2: LGHNA, YSLEER. CDR3 size: 14 residues. V was clipped by 0 bases and J by 6 bases, with 11 bases between them. The CDR3 loop reads CASSQEWQASEAFF. The CDR3 DNA is TGCGCCAGCAGCCAAGAATGGCAGGCTTCTGAAGCTTTCTTT.

The V and J genes are TRBV7-2 and TRBJ2-6, with D uncertain. The CDR3 is 14 residues long. Germline V gene sequence: CDR1 SGHTA, CDR2 FQGNSA. Trimming left V 4 bases short and J 0 bases short, with 4 bases between. The CDR3 coding sequence is TGTGCCAGCAGCTCGTACTCTGGGGCCAACGTCCTGACTTTC. Amino acid sequence: CASSSYSGANVLTF.

V gene TRBV19 combines with J gene TRBJ2-7; D may be TRBD1 (6 bases). The CDR3 has 14 amino acids. From germline, CDR1 is LNHDA and CDR2 SQIVND (reference sequence). Trimming cost V 3 bases and J 6 bases, with 15 bases left between them. The DNA of the CDR3 is TGTGCCAGTAGTATCAGGGCAGGGGTCGGCGAGCAGTACTTC. This translates into CASSIRAGVGEQYF.

This clone has only one observation. The chain combines TRBV2 with TRBJ2-3; 8 nucleotides agree with TRBD1. V lost 6 bases and J lost 4; bases outside the gene matches: 9. Germline loops: CDR1 SNHLY, CDR2 FYNNEI. The CDR3 length is 15 residues. This CDR3 is CASRTGGQGPDTQYF. The CDR3 DNA sequence: TGTGCCAGCAGAACAGGGGGGCAGGGCCCAGATACGCAGTATTTT.

The rearrangement links TRBV3-1 (or the pseudogene TRBV3-2) to TRBJ2-1, with TRBD2 matching 8 bases. V lost 3 bases, J lost 1 base, and 20 bases stayed unmatched. This CDR3 comprises 21 residues. Germline CDR1 and CDR2: LGHDT and YNNKEL (reference sequence). The CDR3 region has the DNA TGTGCCAGCAGCCACCCACCGGGGGGGGCAGGACGGATCGAATCCTACAATGAGCAGTTCTTC. It codes for CASSHPPGGAGRIESYNEQFF.

The count of this clone is one. This sequence joins TRBV12-3 or TRBV12-4 and TRBJ1-2, with D tentatively TRBD1 (6 bases). The CDR3 consists of 12 residues. The V end lost 2 bases, the J end lost 8 bases, and 9 bases lay between the germline ends. The CDR3 DNA follows: TGTGCCAGCAGTTTACCCAGGGGAGGCTACACCTTC. Translating it yields CASSLPRGGYTF.

This clone occurred once. The gene calls are TRBV5-8 and TRBJ1-4, with 7 nucleotides matching TRBD1. Germline CDR1 and CDR2: SGHTS and YDEGEE. CDR3 length: 15 amino acids. The trim removed 4 bases at V and 2 bases at J, leaving 5 bases unmatched. The CDR3 DNA reads TGTGCCAGCAGCGCGCGACAGGGTACTAATGAAAAACTGTTTTTT. Translating it yields CASSARQGTNEKLFF.

The rearrangement links TRBV29-1 to TRBJ1-5, with 9 nucleotides matching TRBD1. V dropped 4 bases and J dropped 7; count of bases not matched to a gene: 8. This CDR3 spans 14 amino acids. The V gene's germline CDR1 is SQVTM and CDR2 ANQGSEA. This chain's CDR3 is CSVVGQGMGQPQHF. The DNA for the CDR3 is TGCAGCGTTGTGGGACAGGGTATGGGGCAGCCCCAGCATTTT.

The rearrangement joins TRBV10-3 to TRBJ2-7; TRBD2 aligns across 13 bases. CDR3 length: 14 residues. CDR1 and CDR2 from the germline V gene are ENHRY and SYGVKD. J was trimmed by 3 bases and V by 6 bases; bases with no gene match: 2. The CDR3 is CAIRGTSGDYEQYF. CDR3 in DNA: TGTGCCATCAGGGGGACTAGCGGGGACTACGAGCAGTACTTC.

The gene calls are TRBV5-1 and TRBJ2-7; 7 bases fit TRBD2. The CDR3 length is 15 residues. Germline CDR1 SGHRS, CDR2 YFSETQ. Losses at the gene ends were 4 bases for V and 4 bases for J; bases not matched to a gene: 11. CDR3 loop: CASSPRAGARYEQYF. DNA for the CDR3: TGCGCCAGCAGCCCCCGGGCGGGAGCTCGATACGAGCAGTACTTC.

The J gene is TRBJ2-2, the V gene TRBV20-1; 9 nucleotides line up with TRBD2. The germline gives CDR1 DFQATT, CDR2 SNEGSKA (reference sequence). The CDR3 covers 20 residues. With V trimmed by 3 bases and J by 0 bases, 17 bases remained unmatched. The CDR3 DNA follows: TGCAGTGCTAGTGGACTGTCGACTAGCGGCAAACATTCGAACACCGGGGAGCTGTTTTTT. It codes for CSASGLSTSGKHSNTGELFF.

In regard to this clone: A read error may produce the germline difference seen at one junction end. Here the CDR3 reads CASSFTSNYGYTF. The CDR3 DNA reads TGCGCCAGTAGCTTTACTTCTAACTATGGCTACACCTTC. The chain combines TRBV5-1 with TRBJ1-2; no clear D gene. The germline gives CDR1 SGHRS, CDR2 YFSETQ. The CDR3 has 13 amino acids.

The V call is TRBV18, the J call TRBJ2-2; 9 bases align to TRBD1. J was trimmed by 2 bases and V by 3 bases; bases with no gene match: 1. The length of the CDR3 is 15 residues. Germline loops: CDR1 KGHSH, CDR2 LQKENI. The chain's CDR3 is CASSPGQGNTGELFF. CDR3 DNA: TGTGCCAGCTCACCGGGACAGGGAAACACCGGGGAGCTGTTTTTT.

V usage is TRBV5-4 and J usage is TRBJ2-5, with D maybe TRBD1 (6 bases). The length of the CDR3 is 14 residues. V dropped 3 bases and J dropped 5 bases, with 14 bases sitting between them. Per the germline V gene, CDR1 is SGHNT and CDR2 is YYREEE (reference sequence). In DNA, the CDR3 is TGTGCCAGCAGCTCGGTCAATCAGGGGGAGACCCAGTACTTC. Encoded protein: CASSSVNQGETQYF.

The V and J genes are TRBV19 and TRBJ1-4; 7 positions match TRBD1. Trimming removed 11 bases from V and 8 bases from J; junction bases left unmatched: 14. The V gene's germline CDR1 is LNHDA and CDR2 SQIVND (reference sequence). This CDR3 is 14 amino acids long. In DNA form, the CDR3 reads TGTGCCTCCAGCCCGGCAGGGGGTTGGGAAAAACTGTTTTTT. Amino acids: CASSPAGGWEKLFF.

CDR3: CASSQGHGGNEQYF. The CDR3 region has the DNA TGCGCCAGCAGCCAGGGACACGGGGGGAACGAGCAGTACTTC. This chain links TRBV5-1 with TRBJ2-7; TRBD2 might be the D (7 bases). This CDR3 region has 14 residues. The germline V gene encodes CDR1 SGHRS and CDR2 YFSETQ. V was clipped by 4 bases and J by 5 bases, with 16 bases between them.

The chain carries TRBV24-1 and TRBJ1-2, with TRBD1 as a possible D gene (5 bases). The germline V and J ends were trimmed by 4 bases and 4 bases, with 12 bases remaining between them. The CDR3 extends over 14 amino acids. Germline V gene lookup returns CDR1 KGHDR and CDR2 SFDVKD. CDR3 loop: CATSDSGRGYGYTF. The CDR3 region has the DNA TGTGCCACCAGTGACTCCGGGAGGGGCTATGGCTACACCTTC.